The 6 T cell receptor beta chains below come from one sample, sequenced in a study of early T cells in non-severe SARS-CoV-2 infection. TCRdb re-derived calls from the 5' RACE reads in MiXCR, one entry per CDR3 protein. This sample has 50,000 to 65,000 distinct CDR3 sequences, with around 19% found just once. The sequences come from whole blood, collected at baseline. The source of these receptors is an adult who was a healthcare worker with PCR-confirmed SARS-CoV-2 infection or an uninfected control (not recorded which).

This clonotype showed up many times. CDR3 region: CASSRGTSGSKTQYF. CDR3 DNA: TGCGCCAGCAGCCGGGGGACTAGCGGGAGTAAGACCCAGTACTTC. The rearrangement uses TRBV5-1 and TRBJ2-5, with 14 bases identical to TRBD2. Per the germline V gene, CDR1 is SGHRS and CDR2 is YFSETQ. After removal of 4 bases from V and 6 bases from J, the junction contained 5 bases not matched to a gene. CDR3 size: 15 residues.

This clonotype appeared a few times. The CDR3: CASSREGLSGNEQFF. Here the CDR3 DNA reads TGCGCCAGCAGTCGGGAGGGCCTATCAGGCAATGAGCAGTTCTTC. The chain recombines TRBV4-3 with TRBJ2-1; TRBD2 agrees at 8 bases. The germline V gene has CDR1 LGHNA and CDR2 YSLEER. The CDR3 totals 15 residues. Losses at the gene ends were 6 bases for V and 6 bases for J; bases not matched to a gene: 10.

The chain carries TRBV6-5 and TRBJ2-7; D gene uncertain. The CDR3 consists of 16 residues. The V end was cut by 3 bases, the J end by 3 bases, with 18 bases between. The germline V gene has CDR1 MNHEY and CDR2 SVGAGI. This chain's CDR3 is CASSYSSPGYYYEQYF. Written as DNA, the CDR3 is TGTGCCAGCAGTTATTCTTCGCCAGGCTACTACTACGAGCAGTACTTC.

This clonotype has a handful of counts. The chain uses TRBV20-1 and TRBJ2-2; D gene uncertain. The CDR3 spans 14 residues. V was cut by 5 bases and J by 5 bases, with 15 bases left in between. In germline, CDR1 is DFQATT, CDR2 SNEGSKA (reference sequence). The CDR3 DNA reads as TGCAGTGCTGCCCCAAAAACCCATACCGGGGAGCTGTTTTTT. This codes for CSAAPKTHTGELFF.

The chain recombines TRBV2 with TRBJ1-5, with unresolved D. Trimming took off 4 bases at V and 1 base at J, with 5 bases between the two ends. Per the germline V gene, CDR1 is SNHLY and CDR2 is FYNNEI. The CDR3 contains 13 residues. The CDR3 protein is CASSVVSNQPQHF. CDR3 DNA: TGTGCCAGCAGTGTAGTCAGCAATCAGCCCCAGCATTTT.

The chain has TRBV11-2 and TRBJ2-1; 7 nucleotides match TRBD1. The CDR3 contains 16 residues. Per the germline V gene, CDR1 is SGHAT and CDR2 is FQNNGV. Trimming removed 1 base from V and 9 bases from J; junction bases left unmatched: 12. CDR3 DNA sequence: TGTGCCAGCAGCTTAGGTCTTTTCCGGGACAGAACTGAGCAGTTCTTC. Encoded protein: CASSLGLFRDRTEQFF.